The sequence of this TCR beta chain was determined in a study of CD8 T cells in ankylosing spondylitis. Study findings and constraints: Within ankylosing spondylitis blood, a TCR beta motif made up of roughly eight highly homologous variants appeared to be characteristic.

This clonotype was observed a handful of times. No antigen is known for it. TCRdb ran MiXCR on the 5' RACE reads and lists one entry per CDR3 protein. The sample consists of 800,000 to 900,000 distinct CDR3 sequences, about an eighth of them appearing once. V lost 2 bases and J lost 0, with 7 bases in between. Germline V gene sequence: CDR1 MNHEY, CDR2 SVGAGI. This CDR3 contains 14 residues. J is TRBJ1-1 and V is TRBV6-5; D unresolved. The sequenced sample was blood, either unsorted or a sorted T cell fraction (not recorded which). The receptor was isolated from a male donor with ankylosing spondylitis. CDR3 DNA: TGTGCCAGCAGTTACAATTGGCTGAACACTGAAGCTTTCTTT. It yields the protein CASSYNWLNTEAFF.